This T cell receptor beta chain emerged from a study of CD8 T cells in ankylosing spondylitis. Whole-study results and caveats: In reactive arthritis synovial fluid and blood, some motif variants had been reported before.

The length of the CDR3 is 15 residues. The V gene's germline CDR1 is SGHKS and CDR2 YYEKEE (reference sequence). Trimming cost V 4 bases and J 2 bases; bases outside gene matches: 8. This clonotype was observed a handful of times. Its antigen remains unidentified. Scientists made TCR beta libraries using quantitative 5'-RACE with molecular barcodes. In TCRdb, the 5' RACE reads were re-called with MiXCR into one record per CDR3 protein. The data show approximately 350,000 distinct CDR3 sequences, over 12% seen once. The sequenced material came from blood, either unsorted or a sorted T cell fraction (not recorded which). J is TRBJ2-7 and V is TRBV5-5; 8 positions agree with TRBD1. The source is a male donor with ankylosing spondylitis or in good health (not recorded which). CDR3 amino acids: CASSVGTGAAYEQYF. In DNA, the CDR3 is TGTGCCAGCAGCGTCGGGACAGGTGCCGCCTACGAGCAGTACTTC.